There are a few counts of the clone carrying this T cell receptor beta chain. The antigen is unknown. The V segment lost 5 bases and the J segment 0 bases; nucleotides outside the gene matches: 5. From germline, CDR1 is GTSNPN and CDR2 SVGIG (reference sequence). The CDR3 length is 15 residues. The CDR3 regions of TCR beta were amplified from RNA transcripts. The HTBI set primed first-round TCR CDR3 RT-PCR. MiXCR, run by TCRdb on the multiplex PCR reads, gives a single entry per CDR3 protein. Seen here are about 530,000 distinct CDR3 sequences, 17% observed once, and the top ten hold around 17%. Fresh 10 ml peripheral blood yielded PBMCs. The data are from a study of T cells in Graves' hyperthyroidism and ophthalmopathy. Background on the study: Any treatment followed the collection of peripheral blood at initial diagnosis.

General observations from the study: Blood also held most thyroid clonotypes expanded beyond 0.001.

Sequences were obtained from blood. J is TRBJ1-3 and V is TRBV30; 9 bases are a match to TRBD1. The TCR comes from a young woman with Graves' ophthalmopathy. The CDR3 here is CAWGTGLSSGNTIYF. The CDR3 DNA sequence: TGTGCCTGGGGGACAGGGCTTAGCTCTGGAAACACCATATATTTT.